This T cell receptor beta chain was observed in a study of T cell repertoires in cytomegalovirus infection. This clonotype was seen only a few times. The CDR3 is made up of 16 amino acids. The germline gives CDR1 LGHNT, CDR2 FRNRAP. Germline trimming cut 1 base from V and 3 bases from J; bases unmatched to any gene: 5. TCRdb used MiXCR to reprocess the reads, holding one entry per CDR3 protein. This table holds hundreds of thousands of distinct CDR3 sequences, around 24% found once. Sequenced material: CD8+ T cells from PBMCs. The TCR originated in a human donor in good health (CMV status not recorded). Some clones in this sample may be carry-over from other donors' samples. This sequence joins TRBV12-5 and TRBJ2-3; TRBD1 agrees at 9 bases. CDR3 loop: CASGLGRDRATDTQYF. The CDR3 region has the DNA TGTGCTAGTGGTTTGGGGAGGGACAGGGCGACAGATACGCAGTATTTT. Full variable domain (rest looked up from reference TRBV12-5 and TRBJ2-3): DARVTQTPRHKVTEMGQEVTMRCQPILGHNTVFWYRQTMMQGLELLAYFRNRAPLDDSGMPKDRFSAEMPDATLATLKIQPSEPRDSAVYFCASGLGRDRATDTQYFGPGTRLTVL.